This TCR beta chain was recovered during a study of blood T cells in healthy people across ages. Study-wide results and limits: TCR beta diversity correlated strongly with naive T cell percentage.

CDR1 and CDR2 (germline): SGHRS, YFSETQ. V lost 4 bases to trimming and J lost 3 bases, with 13 bases between them. This CDR3 has 15 residues. Isolated PBMCs totaled at least 6 million in each sample. This clonotype was counted between two and nine times. Its antigen is undetermined. Then a second PCR, running roughly 7 to 11 cycles, was carried out with a sample-barcoded 5' primer and a J-beta primer mix. TCRdb itself ran the 5' RACE reads through MiXCR, one entry per CDR3 protein. The table records some 1.5 million distinct CDR3 sequences, roughly 27% of them present only once. The sequenced sample consisted of blood. This TCR was recovered from a woman in her 30s in good health. The chain is built from TRBV5-1 and TRBJ2-2; D is perhaps TRBD1 (6 bases). The CDR3 DNA reads TGCGCCAGCAGCAGAACGACAGGATACACCGGGGAGCTGTTTTTT. This gives the protein CASSRTTGYTGELFF.